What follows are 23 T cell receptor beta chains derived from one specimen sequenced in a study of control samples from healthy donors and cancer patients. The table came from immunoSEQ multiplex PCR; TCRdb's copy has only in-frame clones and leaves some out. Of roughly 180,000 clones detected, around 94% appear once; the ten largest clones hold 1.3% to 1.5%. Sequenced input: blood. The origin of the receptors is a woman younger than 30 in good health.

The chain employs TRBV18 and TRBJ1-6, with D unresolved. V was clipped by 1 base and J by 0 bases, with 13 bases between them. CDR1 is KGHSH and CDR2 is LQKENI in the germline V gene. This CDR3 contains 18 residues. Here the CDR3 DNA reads TGTGCCAGCTCACCACTCTCCGTACCGAGCTCCTATAATTCACCCCTCCACTTT. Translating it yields CASSPLSVPSSYNSPLHF.

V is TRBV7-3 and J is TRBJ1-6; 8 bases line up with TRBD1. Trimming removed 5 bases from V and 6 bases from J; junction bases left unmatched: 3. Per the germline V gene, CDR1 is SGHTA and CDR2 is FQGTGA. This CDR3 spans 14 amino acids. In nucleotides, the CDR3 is TGTGCCAGCAGCCGGGGACAGGTTAATTCACCCCTCCACTTT. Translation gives CASSRGQVNSPLHF.

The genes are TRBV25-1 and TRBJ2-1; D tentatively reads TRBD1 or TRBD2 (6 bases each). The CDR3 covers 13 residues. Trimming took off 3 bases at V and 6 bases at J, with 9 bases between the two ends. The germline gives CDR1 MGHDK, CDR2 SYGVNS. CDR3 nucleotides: TGTGCCAGCAGTGACGGGGGCTCCAATGAGCAGTTCTTC. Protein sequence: CASSDGGSNEQFF.

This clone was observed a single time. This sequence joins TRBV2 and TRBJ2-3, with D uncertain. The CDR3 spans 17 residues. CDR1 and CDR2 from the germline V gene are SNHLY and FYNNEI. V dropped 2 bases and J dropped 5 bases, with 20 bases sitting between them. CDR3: CASSEFSFYVRGDTQYF. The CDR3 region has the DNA TGTGCCAGCAGTGAATTCTCCTTTTATGTCCGCGGAGATACGCAGTATTTT.

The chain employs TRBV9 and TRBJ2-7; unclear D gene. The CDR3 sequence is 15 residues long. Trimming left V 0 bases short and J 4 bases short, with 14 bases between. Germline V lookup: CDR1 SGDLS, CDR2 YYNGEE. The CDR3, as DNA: TGTGCCAGCAGCGTAGAGGCTGATGTCCGTTACGAGCAGTACTTC. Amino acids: CASSVEADVRYEQYF.

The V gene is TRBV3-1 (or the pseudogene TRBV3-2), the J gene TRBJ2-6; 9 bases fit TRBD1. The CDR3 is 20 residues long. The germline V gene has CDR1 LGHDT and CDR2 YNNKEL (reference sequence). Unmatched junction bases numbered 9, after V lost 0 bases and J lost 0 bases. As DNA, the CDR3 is TGTGCCAGCAGCCAAGAATTTAGGGGACAGGGACCCTCTGGGGCCAACGTCCTGACTTTC. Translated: CASSQEFRGQGPSGANVLTF.

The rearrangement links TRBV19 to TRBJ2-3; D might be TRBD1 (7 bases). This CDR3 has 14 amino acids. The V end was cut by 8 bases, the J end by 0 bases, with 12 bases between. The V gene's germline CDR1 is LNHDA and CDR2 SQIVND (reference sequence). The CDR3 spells CASGRGTSTDTQYF. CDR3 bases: TGTGCCAGTGGCAGGGGGACTAGCACAGATACGCAGTATTTT.

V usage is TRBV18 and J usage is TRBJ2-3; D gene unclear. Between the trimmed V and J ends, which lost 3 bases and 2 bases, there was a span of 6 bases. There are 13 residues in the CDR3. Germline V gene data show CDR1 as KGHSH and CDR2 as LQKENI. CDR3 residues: CASSPTNTDTQYF. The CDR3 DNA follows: TGTGCCAGCTCACCGACCAACACAGATACGCAGTATTTT.

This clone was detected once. CDR3 in DNA: TGTGCCAGCAGTGGGCCCCAGGGGGGGGGCCCAGATACGCAGTATTTT. Amino acid sequence: CASSGPQGGGPDTQYF. This rearrangement joins TRBV2 to TRBJ2-3; D may correspond to TRBD1 or TRBD2 (7 bases each). CDR1 and CDR2 (germline): SNHLY, FYNNEI. The CDR3 has 16 amino acids. V lost 4 bases to trimming and J lost 4 bases, with 18 bases between them.

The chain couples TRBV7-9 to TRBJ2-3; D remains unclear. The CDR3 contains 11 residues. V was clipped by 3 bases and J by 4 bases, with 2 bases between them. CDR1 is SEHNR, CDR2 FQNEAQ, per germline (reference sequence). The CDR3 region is CASSLADTQYF. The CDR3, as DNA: TGTGCCAGCAGCTTGGCAGATACGCAGTATTTT.

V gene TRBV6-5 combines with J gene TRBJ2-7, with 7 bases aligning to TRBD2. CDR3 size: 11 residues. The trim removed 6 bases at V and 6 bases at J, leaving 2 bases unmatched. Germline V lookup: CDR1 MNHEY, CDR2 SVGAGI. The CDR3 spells CASSSGGEQYF. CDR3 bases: TGTGCCAGCAGCTCGGGGGGCGAGCAGTACTTC.

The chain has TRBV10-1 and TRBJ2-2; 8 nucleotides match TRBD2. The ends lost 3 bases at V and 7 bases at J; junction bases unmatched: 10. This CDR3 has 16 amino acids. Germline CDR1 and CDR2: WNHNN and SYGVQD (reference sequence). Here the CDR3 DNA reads TGCGCCAGCAGTGAAGGTAGCGGGGTTTCTAACGGGGAGCTGTTTTTT. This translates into CASSEGSGVSNGELFF.

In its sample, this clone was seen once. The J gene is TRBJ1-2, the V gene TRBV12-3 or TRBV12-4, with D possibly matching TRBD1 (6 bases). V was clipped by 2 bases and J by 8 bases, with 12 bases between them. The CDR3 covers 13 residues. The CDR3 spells CASSLFRGEGYTF. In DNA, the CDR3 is TGTGCCAGCAGTTTATTCAGGGGAGAAGGCTACACCTTC.

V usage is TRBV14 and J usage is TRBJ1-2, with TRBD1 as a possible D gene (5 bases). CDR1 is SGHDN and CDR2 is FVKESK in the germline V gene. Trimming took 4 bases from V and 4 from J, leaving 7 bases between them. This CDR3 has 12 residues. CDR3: CASSRGAYGYTF. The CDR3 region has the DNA TGTGCCAGCAGCCGGGGCGCCTATGGCTACACCTTC. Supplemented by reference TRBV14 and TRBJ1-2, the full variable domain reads EAGVTQFPSHSVIEKGQTVTLRCDPISGHDNLYWYRRVMGKEIKFLLHFVKESKQDESGMPNNRFLAERTGGTYSTLKVQPAELEDSGVYFCASSRGAYGYTFGSGTRLTVV.

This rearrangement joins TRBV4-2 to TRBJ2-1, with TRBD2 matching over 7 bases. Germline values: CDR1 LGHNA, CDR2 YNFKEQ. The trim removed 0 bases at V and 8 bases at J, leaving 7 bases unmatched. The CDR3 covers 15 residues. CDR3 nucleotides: TGTGCCAGCAGCCAAGATCGAGTAGCGGGCTATGAGCAGTTCTTC. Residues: CASSQDRVAGYEQFF.

The CDR3 DNA follows: TGTGCCAGCAGGAACGCAGGACACCAAGAAGCTTTCTTT. Translated: CASRNAGHQEAFF. The chain combines TRBV6-5 with TRBJ1-1; TRBD1 is a possible D gene (5 bases). Germline V lookup: CDR1 MNHEY, CDR2 SVGAGI. There are 13 residues in the CDR3. Deletions cut 6 bases from V and 8 bases from J, with 16 bases between.

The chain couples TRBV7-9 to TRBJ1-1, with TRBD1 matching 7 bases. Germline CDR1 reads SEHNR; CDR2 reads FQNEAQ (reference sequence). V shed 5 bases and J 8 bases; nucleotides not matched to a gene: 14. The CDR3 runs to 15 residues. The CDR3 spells CASSLEFAGTEEAFF. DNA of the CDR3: TGTGCCAGCAGCCTAGAATTTGCCGGGACAGAAGAAGCTTTCTTT.

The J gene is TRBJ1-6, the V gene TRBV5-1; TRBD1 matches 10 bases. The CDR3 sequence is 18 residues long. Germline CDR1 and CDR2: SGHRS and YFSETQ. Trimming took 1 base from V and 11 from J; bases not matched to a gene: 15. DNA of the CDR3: TGCGCCAGCAGCTTGCCCCCATCCGGGACAGGGGTCCGTGCACCCCTCCACTTT. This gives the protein CASSLPPSGTGVRAPLHF.

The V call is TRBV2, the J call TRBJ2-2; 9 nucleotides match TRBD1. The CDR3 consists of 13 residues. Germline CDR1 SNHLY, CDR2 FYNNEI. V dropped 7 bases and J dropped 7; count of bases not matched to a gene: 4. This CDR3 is CASNRGLGGELFF. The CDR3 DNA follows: TGTGCCAGCAACAGGGGGCTGGGCGGGGAGCTGTTTTTT.

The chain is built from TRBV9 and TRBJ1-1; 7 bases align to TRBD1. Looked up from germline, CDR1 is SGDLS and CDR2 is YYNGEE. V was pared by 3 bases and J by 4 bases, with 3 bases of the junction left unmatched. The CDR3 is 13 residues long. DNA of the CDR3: TGTGCCAGCAGCGCACAGGGGTTCACTGAAGCTTTCTTT. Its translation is CASSAQGFTEAFF. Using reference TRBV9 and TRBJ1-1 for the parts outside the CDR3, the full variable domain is DSGVTQTPKHLITATGQRVTLRCSPRSGDLSVYWYQQSLDQGLQFLIQYYNGEERAKGNILERFSAQQFPDLHSELNLSSLELGDSALYFCASSAQGFTEAFFGQGTRLTVV.

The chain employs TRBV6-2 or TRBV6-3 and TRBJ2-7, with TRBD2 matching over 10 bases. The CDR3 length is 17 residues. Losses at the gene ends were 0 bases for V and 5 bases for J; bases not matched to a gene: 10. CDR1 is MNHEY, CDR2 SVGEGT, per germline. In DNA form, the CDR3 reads TGTGCCAGCAGTTACTCCACATTCTCTAGCGGGAGCCACGAGCAGTACTTC. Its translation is CASSYSTFSSGSHEQYF.

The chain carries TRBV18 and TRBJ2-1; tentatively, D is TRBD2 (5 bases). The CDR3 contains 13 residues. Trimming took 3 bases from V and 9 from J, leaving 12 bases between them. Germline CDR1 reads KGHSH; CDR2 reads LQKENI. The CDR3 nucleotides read TGTGCCAGCTCACCGATGAGGGATTCTGAGCAGTTCTTC. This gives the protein CASSPMRDSEQFF.

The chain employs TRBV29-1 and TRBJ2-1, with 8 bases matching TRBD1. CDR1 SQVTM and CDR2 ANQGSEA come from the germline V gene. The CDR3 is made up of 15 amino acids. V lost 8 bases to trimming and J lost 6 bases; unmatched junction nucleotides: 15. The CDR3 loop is CSISTGGRARNEQFF. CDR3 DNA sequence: TGCAGCATCTCTACAGGGGGTCGGGCGCGCAATGAGCAGTTCTTC.